This TCR beta chain was profiled in a study of PD-1 blockade in classical Hodgkin lymphoma. Assay used: immunoSEQ multiplex PCR; TCRdb lists only in-frame clones, some missing. Counted here are approximately 34,000 clones, 65% to 90% occurring once; the ten biggest clones make up more than 30%. This CDR3 is 15 amino acids long. Looked up from germline, CDR1 is LGHNA and CDR2 is YSLEER. The V gene lost 0 bases and the J gene lost 7 bases, with 10 bases spanning the gap. Patients all relapsed after autologous stem cell transplantation, and there was variation in brentuximab vedotin exposure. The specimen was peripheral blood mononuclear cells (PBMCs), collected at baseline. This receptor was taken from a human donor with classical Hodgkin lymphoma. J is TRBJ1-6 and V is TRBV4-3; D unclear. The chain's CDR3 is CASSQDLVPNSPLHF. In DNA form, the CDR3 reads TGCGCCAGCAGCCAAGATCTTGTTCCAAATTCACCCCTCCACTTT.